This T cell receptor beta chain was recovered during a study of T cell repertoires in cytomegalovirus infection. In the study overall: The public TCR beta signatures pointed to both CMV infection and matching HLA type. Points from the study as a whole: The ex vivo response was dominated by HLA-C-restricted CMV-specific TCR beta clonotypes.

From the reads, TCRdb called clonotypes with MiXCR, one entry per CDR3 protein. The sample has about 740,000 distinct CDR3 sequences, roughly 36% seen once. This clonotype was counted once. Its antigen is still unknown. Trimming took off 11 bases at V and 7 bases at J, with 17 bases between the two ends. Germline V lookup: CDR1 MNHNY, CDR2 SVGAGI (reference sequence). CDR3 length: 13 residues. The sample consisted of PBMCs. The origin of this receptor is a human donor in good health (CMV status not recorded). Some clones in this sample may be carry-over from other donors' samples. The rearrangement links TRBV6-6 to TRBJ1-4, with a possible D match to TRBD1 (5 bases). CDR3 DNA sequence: TGTGCCGGGCGGGGCCGTTCGCCTGAAAAACTGTTTTTT. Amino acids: CAGRGRSPEKLFF.